This T cell receptor beta chain emerged from a study of control samples from healthy donors and cancer patients. Repertoires were generated with immunoSEQ multiplex PCR, while TCRdb's copy carries only in-frame clones and drops some. The table records some 150,000 clones, around 90% of them present only once. V trimming: 0 bases; J trimming: 1 base; junction bases outside the gene matches: 1. The length of the CDR3 is 15 residues. CDR1 SGDLS and CDR2 YYNGEE come from the germline V gene. Sequenced: blood. The TCR sequence derives from a man aged 25 to 40 in good health. This chain joins TRBV9 and TRBJ2-3; 8 bases line up with TRBD1. Written as DNA, the CDR3 is TGTGCCAGCAGCGTAGTGACAGGGGGCACAGATACGCAGTATTTT. Translation: CASSVVTGGTDTQYF.